This section outlines one T cell receptor beta chain sequence together with its context. Its antigen is currently unknown. Sequencing followed a ViraFEST assay step that expanded antigen-specific CD4+ T cells with viral peptide pools. Having been cultured for approximately ten days, the cells underwent CD4+ T cell isolation. SARS-CoV-2 infection was confirmed by PCR in the person between March and December 2020. The sample comes from a study of vaccination effects on CD4 cells after COVID-19. Germline V lookup: CDR1 SEHNR, CDR2 FQNEAQ (reference sequence). Unmatched junction bases numbered 1, after V lost 4 bases and J lost 1 base. The CDR3 spans 14 residues. Profiling relied on immunoSEQ multiplex PCR, and the TCRdb table lists in-frame clones only, not all of them. The sample lists tens of thousands of clones, about four fifths occurring once.

The sequence derives from a human donor who had a prior SARS-CoV-2 infection. This sequence joins TRBV7-9 and TRBJ2-7; 10 bases map to TRBD2. Specimen: CD4+ T cells from PBMCs cultured with a peptide pool, collected before COVID-19 vaccination. The CDR3 DNA reads TGTGCCAGCAGCTCTAGCGGGGGATCCTACGAGCAGTACTTC. This translates into CASSSSGGSYEQYF.